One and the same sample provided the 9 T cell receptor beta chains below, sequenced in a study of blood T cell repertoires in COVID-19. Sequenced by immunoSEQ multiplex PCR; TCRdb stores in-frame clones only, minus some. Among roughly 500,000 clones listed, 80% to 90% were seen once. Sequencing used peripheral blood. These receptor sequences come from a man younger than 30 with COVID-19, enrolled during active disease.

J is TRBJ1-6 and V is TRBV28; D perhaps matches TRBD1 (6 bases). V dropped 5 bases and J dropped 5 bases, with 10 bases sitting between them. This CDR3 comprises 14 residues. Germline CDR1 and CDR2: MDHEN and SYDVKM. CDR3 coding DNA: TGTGCCAGCAGTCGGACAGCCGATAATTCACCCCTCCACTTT. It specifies CASSRTADNSPLHF.

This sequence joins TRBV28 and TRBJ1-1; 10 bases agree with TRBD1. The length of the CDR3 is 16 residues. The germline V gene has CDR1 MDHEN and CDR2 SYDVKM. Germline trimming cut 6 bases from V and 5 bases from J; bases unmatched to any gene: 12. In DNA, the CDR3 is TGTGCCAGCAGCAAAACCCCGGGACAGGGGATGACTGAAGCTTTCTTT. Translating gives CASSKTPGQGMTEAFF.

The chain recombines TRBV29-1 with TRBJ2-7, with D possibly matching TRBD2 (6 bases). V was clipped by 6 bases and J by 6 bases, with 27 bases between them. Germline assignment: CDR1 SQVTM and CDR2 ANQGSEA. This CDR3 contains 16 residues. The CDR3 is CSVWTALGGGASEQYF. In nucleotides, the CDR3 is TGCAGCGTCTGGACTGCTCTCGGCGGAGGGGCGAGCGAGCAGTACTTC.

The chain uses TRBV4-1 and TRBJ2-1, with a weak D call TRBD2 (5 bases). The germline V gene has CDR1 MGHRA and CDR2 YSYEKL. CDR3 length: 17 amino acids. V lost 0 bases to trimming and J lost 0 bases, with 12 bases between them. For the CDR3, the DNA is TGCGCCAGCAGCCAAGATGAGGGCCTTAGCTCCTACAATGAGCAGTTCTTC. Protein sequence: CASSQDEGLSSYNEQFF.

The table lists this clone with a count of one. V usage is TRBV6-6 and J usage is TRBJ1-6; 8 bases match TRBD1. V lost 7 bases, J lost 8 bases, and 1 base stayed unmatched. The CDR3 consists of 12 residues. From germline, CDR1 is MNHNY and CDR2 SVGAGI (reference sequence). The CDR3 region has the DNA TGTGCCAGCAAGACAGGGGATTCACCCCTCCACTTT. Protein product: CASKTGDSPLHF.

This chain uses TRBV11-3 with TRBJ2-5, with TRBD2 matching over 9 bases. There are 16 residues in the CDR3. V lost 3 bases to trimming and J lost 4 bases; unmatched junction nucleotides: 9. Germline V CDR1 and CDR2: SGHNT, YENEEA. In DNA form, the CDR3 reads TGTGCCAGCAGCTTGGCGGGGGGGGCAAGGGTAGAGACCCAGTACTTC. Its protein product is CASSLAGGARVETQYF.

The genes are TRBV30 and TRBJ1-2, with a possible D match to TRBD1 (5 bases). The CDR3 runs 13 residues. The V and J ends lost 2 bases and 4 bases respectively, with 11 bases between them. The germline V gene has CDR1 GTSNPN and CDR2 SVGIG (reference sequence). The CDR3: CAWSPGRAYGYTF. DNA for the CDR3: TGTGCCTGGAGTCCTGGCAGGGCCTATGGCTACACCTTC.

CDR3 in amino acids: CASGTSVPSGTQYF. The CDR3 DNA follows: TGTGCCAGCGGGACTTCGGTGCCCTCAGGTACCCAGTACTTC. V gene TRBV11-2 combines with J gene TRBJ2-5, with D possibly matching TRBD2 (6 bases). Trimming took off 8 bases at V and 8 bases at J, with 21 bases between the two ends. This CDR3 has 14 amino acids. Germline-derived CDR1 and CDR2 are SGHAT and FQNNGV.

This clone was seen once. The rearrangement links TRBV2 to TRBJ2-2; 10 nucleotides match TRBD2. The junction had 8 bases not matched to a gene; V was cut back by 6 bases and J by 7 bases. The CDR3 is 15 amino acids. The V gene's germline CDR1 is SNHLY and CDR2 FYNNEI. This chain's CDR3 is CASSVGLAEVGELFF. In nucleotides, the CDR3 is TGTGCCAGCAGCGTCGGACTAGCGGAGGTCGGGGAGCTGTTTTTT.